This passage covers 5 T cell receptor beta chains from one sample sequenced in a study of T cell responses to AZD1222 COVID-19 vaccine (dated by TCRdb to about 2021). Reading the label with the study, this specimen's time point is: baseline before first vaccination. Receptors were amplified or captured by the immunoSEQ multiplex PCR assay. Imported from immuneACCESS, the table was reduced by TCRdb to in-frame sequences with V and J called. These copies leave out some clones; in studies compared against another copy, an unresolved V gene accounts for under half, and the cause of the remainder is not known. The table for this sample lists around 130,000 clones; nearly 95% of them were counted only once. In total, the top ten clones hold about 0.91% of the sample. The sample here was peripheral blood, taken on day 0 of AZD1222 vaccination. All receptors come from an adult in good health.

This chain uses TRBV21-1 with TRBJ1-5. TRBV21-1 is a pseudogene segment. CDR3 length: 18 residues. DNA for the CDR3: TGTGCCAGCAGCAATATCAGCCGGGGGGGGTATAGCAATCAGCCCCAGCATTTT. Translated: CASSNISRGGYSNQPQHF.

This chain joins TRBV5-1 and TRBJ1-4, with unresolved D. The germline gives CDR1 SGHRS, CDR2 YFSETQ. This CDR3 spans 16 amino acids. Trimming removed 1 base from V and 0 bases from J, with 10 bases in between. The CDR3 DNA reads TGCGCCAGCAGCTTGTTGGCAGTTGCAACTAATGAAAAACTGTTTTTT. Translating it yields CASSLLAVATNEKLFF.

The chain joins TRBV5-4 to TRBJ2-4, with unresolved D. Trimming took 4 bases from V and 4 from J, leaving 3 bases between them. The CDR3 totals 11 residues. Germline V gene data show CDR1 as SGHNT and CDR2 as YYREEE (reference sequence). Here the CDR3 DNA reads TGTGCCAGCAGCGTTAAAAACATTCAGTACTTC. This translates into CASSVKNIQYF.

This clone was recorded only once. The CDR3: CASGGWLTRSYEQYF. The CDR3 DNA reads TGTGCCAGCGGAGGGTGGCTGACGAGATCCTACGAGCAGTACTTC. This rearrangement joins TRBV27 to TRBJ2-7; D might be TRBD2 (6 bases). Germline values: CDR1 MNHEY, CDR2 SMNVEV (reference sequence). V was trimmed by 8 bases and J by 1 base, leaving 18 bases between them. The CDR3 sequence is 15 residues long.

CDR3 loop: CASRLGQHSNQPQHF. The CDR3 DNA follows: TGTGCCAGCAGGTTAGGGCAGCATAGCAATCAGCCCCAGCATTTT. This chain joins TRBV6-5 and TRBJ1-5; D remains unclear. V lost 6 bases to trimming and J lost 0 bases, with 12 bases between them. This CDR3 is 15 amino acids long. The germline V gene encodes CDR1 MNHEY and CDR2 SVGAGI.